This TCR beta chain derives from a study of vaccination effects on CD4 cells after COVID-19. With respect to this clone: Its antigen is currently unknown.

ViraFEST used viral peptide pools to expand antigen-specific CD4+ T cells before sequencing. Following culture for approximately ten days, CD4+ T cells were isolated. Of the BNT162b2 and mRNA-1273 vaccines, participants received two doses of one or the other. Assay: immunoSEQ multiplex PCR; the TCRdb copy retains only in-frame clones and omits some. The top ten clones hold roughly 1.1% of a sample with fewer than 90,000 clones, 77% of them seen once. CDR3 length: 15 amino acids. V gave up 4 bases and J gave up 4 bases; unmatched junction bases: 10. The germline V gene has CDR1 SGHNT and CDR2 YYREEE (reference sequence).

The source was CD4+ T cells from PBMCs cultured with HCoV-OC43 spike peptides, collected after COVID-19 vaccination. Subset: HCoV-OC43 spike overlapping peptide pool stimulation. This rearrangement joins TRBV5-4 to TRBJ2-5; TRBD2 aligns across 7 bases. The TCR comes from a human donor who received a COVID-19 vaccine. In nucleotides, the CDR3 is TGTGCCAGCAGCCCCTCGGGGGGTGTACGAGAGACCCAGTACTTC. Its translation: CASSPSGGVRETQYF.